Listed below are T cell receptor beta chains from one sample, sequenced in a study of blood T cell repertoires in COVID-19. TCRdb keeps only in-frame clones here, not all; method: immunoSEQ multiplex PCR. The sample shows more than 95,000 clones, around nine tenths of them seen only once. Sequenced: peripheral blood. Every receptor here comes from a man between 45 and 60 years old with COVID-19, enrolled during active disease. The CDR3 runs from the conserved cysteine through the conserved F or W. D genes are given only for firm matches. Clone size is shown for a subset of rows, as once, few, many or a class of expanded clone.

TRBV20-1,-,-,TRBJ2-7,TGCAGTGCTAGTCGGGGCTCCTACGAGCAGTACTTC,CSASRGSYEQYF
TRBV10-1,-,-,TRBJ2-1,TGCGCCAGCAGTGAGTCTACCGAACAGGGTCGGGCCCACAATGAGCAGTTCTTC,CASSESTEQGRAHNEQFF
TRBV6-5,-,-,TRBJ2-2,TGTGCCAGCAGACAAAGGAACACCGGGGAGCTGTTTTTT,CASRQRNTGELFF
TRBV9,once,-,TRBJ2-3,TGTGCCAGCAGCTCGAGCCTTGCGGGCCCTTCAGATACGCAGTATTTT,CASSSSLAGPSDTQYF
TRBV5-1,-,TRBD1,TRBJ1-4,TGCGCCAGCAGCACGGGACAGGGGAATGAAAAACTGTTTTTT,CASSTGQGNEKLFF
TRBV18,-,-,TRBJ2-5,TGTGCCAGCTCACCGGAGGGACTTCTCCAAGAGACCCAGTACTTC,CASSPEGLLQETQYF
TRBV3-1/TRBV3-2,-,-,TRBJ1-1,TGTGCCAGCAGGGCAGGCTGGAACACTGAAGCTTTCTTT,CASRAGWNTEAFF
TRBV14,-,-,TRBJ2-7,TGTGCCAGCAGCCAAGCCCCCACAGGTCGAGTCTCCTACGAGCAGTACTTC,CASSQAPTGRVSYEQYF
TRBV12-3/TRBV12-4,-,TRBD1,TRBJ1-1,TGTGCCAGCACCCGGGACAGAGGCACTGAAGCTTTCTTT,CASTRDRGTEAFF
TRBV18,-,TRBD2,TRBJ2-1,TGTGCCAGCTCAGGGCCGGGACTAGCGACTTCGGGTGGTCTGCAGTTCTTC,CASSGPGLATSGGLQFF
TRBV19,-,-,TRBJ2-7,TGTGCCAGTAGTTTGGCACGCTCCTACGAGCAGTACTTC,CASSLARSYEQYF
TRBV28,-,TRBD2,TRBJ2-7,TGTGCCAGCCAGGGACTAGCGGGGGCCTACGAGCAGTACTTC,CASQGLAGAYEQYF
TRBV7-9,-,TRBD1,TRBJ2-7,TGTGCCAGCAGCCCACCGACAGGGCAAAACGAGCAGTACTTC,CASSPPTGQNEQYF
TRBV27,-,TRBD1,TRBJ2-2,TGTGCCGCAGGGGGACCGGGCGCCGGGGAGCTGTTTTTT,CAAGGPGAGELFF
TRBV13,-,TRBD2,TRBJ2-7,TGTGCCAGCAGCAATACGCGGCTAGCGGGAGACGAGCAGTACTTC,CASSNTRLAGDEQYF
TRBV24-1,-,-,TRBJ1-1,TGTGCCACCAGTAACTCTTTGGACACTGAAGCTTTCTTT,CATSNSLDTEAFF
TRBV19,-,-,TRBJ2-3,TGTGCTGCACAGGATAGCACAGATACGCAGTATTTT,CAAQDSTDTQYF
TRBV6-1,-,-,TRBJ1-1,TGTGCCAGCAGTGAAGCGTTTGGGAAGGGGGAGGCTTTCTTT,CASSEAFGKGEAFF
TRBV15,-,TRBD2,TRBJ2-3,TGTGCCACCAGCACGAAACTAGCGGGATTCGCCACAGATACGCAGTATTTT,CATSTKLAGFATDTQYF
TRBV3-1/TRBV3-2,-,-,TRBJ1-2,TGTGCCAGCAGGGACCAGGGCGGCTATGGCTACACCTTC,CASRDQGGYGYTF
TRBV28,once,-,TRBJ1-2,TGTGCCAGCAGTCGAGGGGGGGCCTATGGCTACACCTTC,CASSRGGAYGYTF
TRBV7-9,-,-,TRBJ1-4,TGTGCCAGCAGCTCACAGGGAGGGGTGACTAATGAAAAACTGTTTTTT,CASSSQGGVTNEKLFF
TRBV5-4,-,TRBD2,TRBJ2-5,TGTGCCAGCAGCCCAGGGACTAGCGGGTCTCAAGAGACCCAGTACTTC,CASSPGTSGSQETQYF
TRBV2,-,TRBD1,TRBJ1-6,TGTGCCAGCACCTCCGCCGGCAGGGGGAATTCACCCCTCCACTTT,CASTSAGRGNSPLHF
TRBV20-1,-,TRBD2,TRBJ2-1,TGCAGTGCTAGTGGTGGGACTAGCGGCTACAATGAGCAGTTCTTC,CSASGGTSGYNEQFF
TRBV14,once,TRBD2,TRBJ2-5,TGTGCCAGCAGCCCTGGGACTAGCGGGAGCCAAGAGACCCAGTACTTC,CASSPGTSGSQETQYF
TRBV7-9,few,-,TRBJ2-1,TGTGCCAGCAGCTTCTGGAGTTCCGGTTACAATGAGCAGTTCTTC,CASSFWSSGYNEQFF
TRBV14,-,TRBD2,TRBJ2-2,TGTGCCAGCAGCCTTCTAGCGGGATTGGGCACCGGGGAGCTGTTTTTT,CASSLLAGLGTGELFF
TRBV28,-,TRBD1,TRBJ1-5,TGTGCCAGCAGTTTTTCATCTCAGGGGGCGGGCAATCAGCCCCAGCATTTT,CASSFSSQGAGNQPQHF
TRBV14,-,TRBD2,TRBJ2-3,TGTGCCAGCAGCCAACTAGCGGGGATCACAGATACGCAGTATTTT,CASSQLAGITDTQYF
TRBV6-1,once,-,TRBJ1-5,TGTGCCAGCAGTGAAGCTAGGGGCTATAGCAATCAGCCCCAGCATTTT,CASSEARGYSNQPQHF
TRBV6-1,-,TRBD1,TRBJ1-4,TGTGCCAGCAGTGAATACTCGGACAGGGAGACGGATGAAAAACTGTTTTTT,CASSEYSDRETDEKLFF
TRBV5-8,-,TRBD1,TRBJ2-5,TGTGCCAGCCAACGGGGACAGGGGGCACGGGAGACCCAGTACTTC,CASQRGQGARETQYF
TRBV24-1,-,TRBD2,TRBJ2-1,TGTGCCACCAGTGATCCCCGGACTAGCAGATACAATGAGCAGTTCTTC,CATSDPRTSRYNEQFF
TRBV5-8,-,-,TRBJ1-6,TGTGCCAGCAGCCCAGTGGACAGAAGCTCCTATAATTCACCCCTCCACTTT,CASSPVDRSSYNSPLHF
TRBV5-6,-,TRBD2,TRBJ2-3,TGTGCCAGCAGCCCTACTAGCGGGAGCACAGATACGCAGTATTTT,CASSPTSGSTDTQYF